The source of this T cell receptor (beta chain) is a study of T-cell memory formation after mild COVID-19 (dated by TCRdb to the early 2020s). Some background on the complete study: TCR sequence clusters from the two donors were found to be largely donor specific. In a couple of donors, T-cell clones that expanded and contracted after mild COVID-19 were tracked by sequencing TCRalpha and TCRbeta repertoires over time. The cohort comprised two young, previously healthy adult volunteers, one female and one male.

PBMCs were isolated by Ficoll-Paque density gradient centrifugation. The germline V gene (reference sequence) sets CDR1 to DFQATT and CDR2 to SNEGSKA. V gives up 1 base and J gives up 5 bases, and the segment between their germline ends measures 15 bases. The cysteine opens and the phenylalanine closes a CDR3 of 14 amino acids. The sequence is cut down to CDR3 DNA, 42 bases in frame from base 1. In the case of this clonotype: What this receptor recognizes is not known. Base quality data are lacking; no much larger clone is found one base away.

Study-level results and caveats: The study covered only a couple of mild cases, and larger cohorts including severe cases with pre-infection samples were considered necessary. Contracting CD4+ clones were located mainly in the CM and EM memory subsets, whereas CD8+ clones were found to be enriched in EMRA. From day 15 to 85, contracting clones showed balanced CD4/CD8 phenotypes, whereas a second wave of clones that expanded from day 15 to 37 leaned towards CD4+. The second-wave clones that peaked on day 37 were not confirmed to be SARS-CoV-2 specific. Some responding clones were detected in pre-infection memory, which suggested that pre-existing cross-reactive memory T cells had joined the SARS-CoV-2 response.

Sequenced using an Illumina NovaSeq 6000. cDNA libraries for TCRalpha and TCRbeta were prepared by 5'RACE using constant-segment primers, with sample barcodes and unique molecular identifiers added. Trizol reagent was used to extract RNA from every sample. Library amplification was performed in two PCR steps, and a second sample barcode and Illumina TruSeq adapters were introduced in the second step. Sequencing of the libraries was done on an Illumina NovaSeq, producing 2 x 150 bp paired-end reads. In the source study's methods: The reads were demultiplexed and collapsed into UMI-guided consensus sequences using migec v1.2.7. Using mixcr v2.1.11, UMI consensuses were aligned to TRA and TRB V and J templates and then assembled into clonotypes. Expanded or contracted clonotypes were those called significant by both edgeR and NoisET, with noise models trained on biological replicates. For edgeR calls, a false discovery rate-adjusted p below 0.01 and a log2 fold-change threshold of 1 were applied. As an exploratory analysis of dynamics, max-normalized trajectories of the 1000 most abundant clonotypes were examined with PCA combined with hierarchical clustering. Separately sequenced CD4+ and CD8+ repertoires were used to assign a CD4 or CD8 phenotype to each responding clone. Using fastp trimming at Q25 and MiXCR clonotype assembly, TCRdb reanalyzed the public sequencing data and kept in-frame beta chains. Rows are unified per CDR3 protein, each entry keeping the most common DNA and genes. The V and J calls follow TCRdb's processing rather than the paper's. The table for this sample lists about 340,000 distinct CDR3 sequences; around 21% of them were counted only once. The ten most abundant clones make up around an eighth of the sample.

Sequencing was performed on PBMCs or a T cell subset sorted from them (not recorded which). This TCR came from an adult woman who had mild COVID-19 (a few samples of this study predate the infection). The sample titles of this study are shuffled in the database, so cell type and time point are left out; the donor was told from shared clones. The rearranged chain carries TRBV20-1 and TRBJ2-7; there is no confident call for the D gene. The sequence in DNA is TGCAGTGCTAGAGCCCGACACTACGGGCACGAGCAGTACTTC. Translated, this gives CSARARHYGHEQYF.